This T cell receptor (beta chain) was found in a study of OX40 agonist ivuxolimab in advanced cancers. Study information: From about 23 to 85 years was the age range, with a mean of around 56 years, and 70% to 85% were male.

The table came from immunoSEQ multiplex PCR; TCRdb's copy has only in-frame clones and leaves some out. The sample holds 50,000 to 55,000 clones; 70% to 90% are singletons and the top ten take nearly 0.7%. Per germline, CDR1 SGHDT and CDR2 YYEEEE. CDR3 length equals 14 residues. V shed 0 bases, J shed 5 bases, and the junction held 2 bases outside the gene matches. The J gene is TRBJ2-5, the V gene TRBV5-6; 9 bases agree with TRBD2. The starting material was CD4+ or CD8+ T cells sorted from blood, obtained in a trial of the OX40 agonist ivuxolimab. The TCR was taken from an adult with an advanced solid tumor such as melanoma, head and neck, liver or kidney cancer. The CDR3 region has the DNA TGTGCCAGCAGCTTGGACCTAGCGGGGGAGACCCAGTACTTC. Translation gives CASSLDLAGETQYF. Full variable domain (remainder filled in from reference TRBV5-6 and TRBJ2-5): DAGVTQSPTHLIKTRGQQVTLRCSPKSGHDTVSWYQQALGQGPQFIFQYYEEEERQRGNFPDRFSGHQFPNYSSELNVNALLLGDSALYLCASSLDLAGETQYFGPGTRLLVL.